Below are 10 T cell receptor beta chains sequenced from a single sample in a study of T-cell reconstitution after alpha-beta-depleted transplantation in children. Unique molecular identifiers were incorporated during preparation of the TCRbeta library. In TCRdb, the PCR reads were re-called with MiXCR into one record per CDR3 protein. The sample carries about 610,000 distinct CDR3 sequences, approximately 30% recorded once. The specimen comprised PBMCs, sampled before TCRalphabeta/CD19-depleted stem cell transplant. The receptors originated from a boy younger than two with Wiskott-Aldrich syndrome, due to receive a stem cell transplant.

A few counts support this clonotype. The rearrangement links TRBV20-1 to TRBJ2-4, with 7 positions matching TRBD2. The CDR3 runs to 13 residues. The germline CDR1 and CDR2 sequences are DFQATT and SNEGSKA (reference sequence). Germline trimming cut 0 bases from V and 6 bases from J; bases unmatched to any gene: 2. The CDR3 region has the DNA TGCAGTGCTAGAGAGGCTAGCGGAAACATTCAGTACTTC. Protein product: CSAREASGNIQYF.

This clonotype was seen only a few times. The chain couples TRBV3-1 to TRBJ2-5; 14 bases line up with TRBD2. The CDR3 is 19 residues long. CDR1 and CDR2 (germline): LGHDT, YNNKEL (reference sequence). The ends lost 0 bases at V and 5 bases at J; junction bases unmatched: 11. CDR3 amino acids: CASSQDSGTSGRVRETQYF. In nucleotides, the CDR3 is TGTGCCAGCAGCCAAGATAGTGGGACTAGCGGGAGAGTTAGGGAGACCCAGTACTTC.

CDR3 nucleotide sequence: TGTGCCAGCAGCCCTAGACTAGCGGGGCCTAGCACAGATACGCAGTATTTT. Amino acids: CASSPRLAGPSTDTQYF. This chain joins TRBV6-1 and TRBJ2-3; 11 positions agree with TRBD2. The V and J ends lost 6 bases and 0 bases, in that order; junction bases with no gene match: 8. This CDR3 comprises 17 residues. Looked up from germline, CDR1 is MNHNS and CDR2 is SASEGT.

The genes are TRBV20-1 and TRBJ2-1, with D unresolved. Trimming stripped 3 bases from V and 0 bases from J, with 12 bases between. The CDR3 loop spans 15 amino acids. The germline V gene has CDR1 DFQATT and CDR2 SNEGSKA (reference sequence). This CDR3 is CSASDSSSSYNEQFF. Written as DNA, the CDR3 is TGCAGTGCTAGTGATAGCTCAAGCTCCTACAATGAGCAGTTCTTC.

This clonotype was seen a handful of times. The chain couples TRBV15 to TRBJ2-1; 12 bases agree with TRBD2. The CDR3 loop spans 16 amino acids. Losses at the gene ends were 3 bases for V and 6 bases for J; bases not matched to a gene: 6. From germline, CDR1 is LNHNV and CDR2 YYDKDF (reference sequence). The CDR3 is CATSSKRTSGANEQFF. The CDR3 nucleotides read TGTGCCACCAGCAGCAAACGGACTAGCGGGGCCAATGAGCAGTTCTTC.

This chain connects TRBV27 to TRBJ2-7, with TRBD1 identical over 10 bases. With V trimmed by 4 bases and J by 7 bases, 10 bases remained unmatched. Germline V gene lookup returns CDR1 MNHEY and CDR2 SMNVEV (reference sequence). The CDR3 has 15 residues. The CDR3 DNA follows: TGTGCCAGCAGTTCCTGGACAGGGGGTTCGAGAGAGCAGTACTTC. Its translation: CASSSWTGGSREQYF.

V usage is TRBV5-1 and J usage is TRBJ2-1, with D uncertain. The CDR3 has 18 amino acids. Germline V gene sequence: CDR1 SGHRS, CDR2 YFSETQ. V dropped 1 base and J dropped 0 bases, with 17 bases sitting between them. The DNA of the CDR3 is TGCGCCAGCAGCTTGCCAGGTATCGGATCCAGCTCCTACAATGAGCAGTTCTTC. As protein: CASSLPGIGSSSYNEQFF.

The rearrangement joins TRBV5-5 to TRBJ2-3; maybe TRBD2 (6 bases). This CDR3 spans 16 amino acids. Per germline, CDR1 SGHKS and CDR2 YYEKEE (reference sequence). V lost 2 bases, J lost 4 bases, and 17 bases lay in between. The CDR3 loop is CASSLTPGLMADTQYF. In DNA form, the CDR3 reads TGTGCCAGCAGCTTAACACCGGGACTGATGGCAGATACGCAGTATTTT.

This clonotype was counted only a few times. The V and J genes are TRBV5-1 and TRBJ1-1; 9 nucleotides align to TRBD1. J was trimmed by 6 bases and V by 3 bases; bases with no gene match: 6. The CDR3 extends over 14 amino acids. CDR1 and CDR2 (germline): SGHRS, YFSETQ. The CDR3, as DNA: TGCGCCAGCAGCTGGGCGGGACAGGGCCCTGAAGCTTTCTTT. It yields the protein CASSWAGQGPEAFF.

This chain links TRBV5-5 with TRBJ1-2, with TRBD1 as a possible D gene (6 bases). This CDR3 has 15 residues. V gave up 1 base and J gave up 6 bases, with 16 bases separating them. Germline V lookup: CDR1 SGHKS, CDR2 YYEKEE (reference sequence). The CDR3 loop reads CASSLFSGADNGYTF. CDR3 DNA sequence: TGTGCCAGCAGCTTGTTTTCAGGGGCGGACAATGGCTACACCTTC.